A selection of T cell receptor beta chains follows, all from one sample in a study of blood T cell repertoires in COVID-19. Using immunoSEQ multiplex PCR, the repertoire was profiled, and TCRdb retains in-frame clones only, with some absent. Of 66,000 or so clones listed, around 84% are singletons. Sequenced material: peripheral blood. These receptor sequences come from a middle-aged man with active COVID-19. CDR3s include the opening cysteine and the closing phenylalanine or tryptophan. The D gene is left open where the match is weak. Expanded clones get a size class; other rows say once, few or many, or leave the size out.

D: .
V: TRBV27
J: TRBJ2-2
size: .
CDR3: CASRLDQNTGELFF
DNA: TGTGCCAGCAGACTAGACCAGAACACCGGGGAGCTGTTTTTT

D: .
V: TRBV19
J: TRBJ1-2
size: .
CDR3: CASSSGDAGGGYTF
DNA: TGTGCCAGTAGTTCAGGAGATGCTGGAGGAGGCTACACCTTC

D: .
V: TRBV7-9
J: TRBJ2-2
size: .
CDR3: CASTTTGELFF
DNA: TGTGCCAGCACTACTACCGGGGAGCTGTTTTTT

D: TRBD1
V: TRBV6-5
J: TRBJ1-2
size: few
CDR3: CASSSTGAGYTF
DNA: TGTGCCAGCAGTTCTACAGGGGCGGGCTACACCTTC

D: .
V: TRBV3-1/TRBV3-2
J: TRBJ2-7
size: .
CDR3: CASSPGLFYEQYF
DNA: TGTGCCAGCAGCCCAGGACTGTTCTACGAGCAGTACTTC

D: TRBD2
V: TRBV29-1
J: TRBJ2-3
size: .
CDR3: CSVELLAGRTDTQYF
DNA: TGCAGCGTTGAATTGCTAGCGGGAAGGACAGATACGCAGTATTTT

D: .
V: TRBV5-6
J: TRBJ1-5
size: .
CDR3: CASSLAQGSQPQHF
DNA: TGTGCCAGCAGCTTGGCGCAGGGTAGCCAGCCCCAGCATTTT

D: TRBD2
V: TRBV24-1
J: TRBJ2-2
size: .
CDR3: CATSAIPGLAGEANTGELFF
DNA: TGTGCCACCAGTGCGATTCCGGGACTAGCGGGGGAGGCGAACACCGGGGAGCTGTTTTTT

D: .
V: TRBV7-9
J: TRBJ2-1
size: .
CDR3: CASNPGGAEQFF
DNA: TGTGCCAGCAACCCAGGTGGCGCTGAGCAGTTCTTC

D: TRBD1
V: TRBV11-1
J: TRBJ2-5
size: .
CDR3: CASSRAQGKETQYF
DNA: TGTGCCAGCAGCCGAGCACAGGGGAAGGAGACCCAGTACTTC

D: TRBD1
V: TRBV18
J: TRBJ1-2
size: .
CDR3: CASSPTGQGSTSYGYTF
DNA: TGTGCCAGCTCACCGACGGGACAGGGGTCCACTTCCTATGGCTACACCTTC

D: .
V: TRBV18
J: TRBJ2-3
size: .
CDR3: CASSPGTSTDTQYF
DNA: TGTGCCAGCTCCCCCGGGACTAGCACAGATACGCAGTATTTT

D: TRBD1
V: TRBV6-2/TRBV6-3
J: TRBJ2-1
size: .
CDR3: CASSTQGPLSGQFF
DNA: TGTGCCAGCAGTACACAGGGGCCCCTGAGCGGGCAGTTCTTC

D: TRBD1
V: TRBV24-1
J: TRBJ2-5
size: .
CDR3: CATSDWTGGRETQYF
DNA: TGTGCCACCAGTGATTGGACAGGGGGACGAGAGACCCAGTACTTC

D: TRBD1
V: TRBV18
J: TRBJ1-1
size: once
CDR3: CASSAGTENTEAFF
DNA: TGTGCCAGCTCAGCGGGGACAGAGAACACTGAAGCTTTCTTT

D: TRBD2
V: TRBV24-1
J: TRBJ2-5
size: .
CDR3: CATSKVASGSGETQYF
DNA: TGTGCCACCAGTAAGGTAGCTAGCGGGAGTGGAGAGACCCAGTACTTC

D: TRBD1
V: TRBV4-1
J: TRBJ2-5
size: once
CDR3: CASSQDLIGQGQETQYF
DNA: TGCGCCAGCAGCCAAGATCTGATCGGACAGGGACAAGAGACCCAGTACTTC

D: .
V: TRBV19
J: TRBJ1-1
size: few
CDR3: CASSGQGVLNTEAFF
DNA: TGTGCCAGTAGTGGGCAGGGTGTGCTGAACACTGAAGCTTTCTTT

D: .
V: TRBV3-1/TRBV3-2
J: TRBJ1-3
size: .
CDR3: CASSQDANSLSGNTIYF
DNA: TGTGCCAGCAGCCAAGATGCGAACAGCCTCTCTGGAAACACCATATATTTT

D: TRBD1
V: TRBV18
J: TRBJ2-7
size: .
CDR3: CASSPPGQGSPYEQYF
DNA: TGTGCCAGCTCACCGCCCGGACAGGGGAGTCCCTACGAGCAGTACTTC